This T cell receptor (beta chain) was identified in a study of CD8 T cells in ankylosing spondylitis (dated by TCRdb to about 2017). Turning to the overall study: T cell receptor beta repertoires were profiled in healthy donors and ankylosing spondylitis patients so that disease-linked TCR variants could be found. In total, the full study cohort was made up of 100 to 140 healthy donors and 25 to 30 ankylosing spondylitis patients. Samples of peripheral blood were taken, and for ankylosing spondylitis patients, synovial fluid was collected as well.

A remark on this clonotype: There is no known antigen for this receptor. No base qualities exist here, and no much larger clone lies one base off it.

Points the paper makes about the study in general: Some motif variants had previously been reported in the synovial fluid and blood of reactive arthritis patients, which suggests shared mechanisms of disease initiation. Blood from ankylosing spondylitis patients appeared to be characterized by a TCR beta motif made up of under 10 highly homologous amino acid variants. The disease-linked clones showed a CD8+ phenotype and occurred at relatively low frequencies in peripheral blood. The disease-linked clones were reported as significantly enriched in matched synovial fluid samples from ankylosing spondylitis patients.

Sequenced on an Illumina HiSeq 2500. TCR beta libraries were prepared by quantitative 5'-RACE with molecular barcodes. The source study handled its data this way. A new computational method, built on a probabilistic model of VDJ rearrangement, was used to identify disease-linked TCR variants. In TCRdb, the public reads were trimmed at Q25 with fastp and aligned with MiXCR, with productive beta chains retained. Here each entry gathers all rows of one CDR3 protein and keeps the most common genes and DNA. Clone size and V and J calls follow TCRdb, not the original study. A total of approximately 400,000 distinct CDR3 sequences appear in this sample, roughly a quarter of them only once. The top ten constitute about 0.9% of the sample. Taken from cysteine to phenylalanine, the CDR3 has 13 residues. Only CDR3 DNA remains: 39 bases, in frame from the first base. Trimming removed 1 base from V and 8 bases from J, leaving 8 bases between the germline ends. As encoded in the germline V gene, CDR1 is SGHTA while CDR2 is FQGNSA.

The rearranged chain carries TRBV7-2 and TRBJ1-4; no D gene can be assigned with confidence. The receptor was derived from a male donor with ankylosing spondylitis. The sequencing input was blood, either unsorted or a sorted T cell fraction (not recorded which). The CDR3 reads CASSLDFYEKLFF. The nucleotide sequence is TGTGCCAGCAGCTTAGACTTCTACGAAAAACTGTTTTTT.